These T cell receptor beta chains were read from a single sample in a study of CD8 T cells in ankylosing spondylitis. Using its own MiXCR run on the 5' RACE reads, TCRdb lists one record per CDR3 protein. The sample includes about 200,000 distinct CDR3 sequences, about 26% of them seen just once. Sequenced material: blood, either unsorted or a sorted T cell fraction (not recorded which). The source is a male donor with ankylosing spondylitis or in good health (not recorded which). CDR3s include the opening cysteine and the closing phenylalanine or tryptophan. D genes are given only for firm matches.

D gene: -; V gene: TRBV12-3/TRBV12-4; J gene: TRBJ2-3; CDR3 protein: CASRQAGTTDTQYF
D gene: -; V gene: TRBV6-1; J gene: TRBJ2-1; CDR3 protein: CASNHGQGSYNEQFF
D gene: TRBD2; V gene: TRBV3-1; J gene: TRBJ2-1; CDR3 protein: CASSQRSPGLAGHNEQFF
D gene: -; V gene: TRBV19; J gene: TRBJ2-1; CDR3 protein: CASSISQNNEQFF
D gene: -; V gene: TRBV20-1; J gene: TRBJ2-5; CDR3 protein: CSARGDKETQYF
D gene: -; V gene: TRBV6-5; J gene: TRBJ2-7; CDR3 protein: CASSYMRQGESEQYF
D gene: -; V gene: TRBV5-6; J gene: TRBJ1-2; CDR3 protein: CASSLPRLDKGYTF
D gene: -; V gene: TRBV7-2; J gene: TRBJ1-2; CDR3 protein: CASSLADYGYTF
D gene: -; V gene: TRBV7-2; J gene: TRBJ2-5; CDR3 protein: CASSLLGPTQYF
D gene: TRBD2; V gene: TRBV6-1; J gene: TRBJ2-5; CDR3 protein: CASRRILAVQETQYF
D gene: -; V gene: TRBV7-8; J gene: TRBJ2-7; CDR3 protein: CASSARGGYEQYF
D gene: -; V gene: TRBV4-1; J gene: TRBJ1-5; CDR3 protein: CASSLSVDSNQPQHF
D gene: -; V gene: TRBV12-3/TRBV12-4; J gene: TRBJ2-7; CDR3 protein: CASSFAGYEQYF
D gene: TRBD2; V gene: TRBV20-1; J gene: TRBJ2-7; CDR3 protein: CSAGSGRGVYEQYF
D gene: -; V gene: TRBV5-1; J gene: TRBJ2-6; CDR3 protein: CASSLAQGQSSGANVLTF
D gene: TRBD2; V gene: TRBV5-4; J gene: TRBJ2-7; CDR3 protein: CASSRAGTSGSYEQYF
D gene: TRBD1; V gene: TRBV5-1; J gene: TRBJ1-1; CDR3 protein: CASSLADRAYEAFF
D gene: TRBD2; V gene: TRBV12-3/TRBV12-4; J gene: TRBJ2-3; CDR3 protein: CASSLMTSRRTDTQYF
D gene: TRBD1; V gene: TRBV20-1; J gene: TRBJ1-1; CDR3 protein: CRAYPGGWLDTEAFF
D gene: TRBD2; V gene: TRBV12-3/TRBV12-4; J gene: TRBJ2-7; CDR3 protein: CASSTGGLGGRQYF
D gene: TRBD2; V gene: TRBV5-6; J gene: TRBJ2-1; CDR3 protein: CASRKNLAGDGRDEQFF
D gene: TRBD2; V gene: TRBV11-1; J gene: TRBJ2-1; CDR3 protein: CASSFLAGGHEQFF
D gene: TRBD2; V gene: TRBV10-3; J gene: TRBJ2-7; CDR3 protein: CAIGRTSGLYEQYF
D gene: TRBD2; V gene: TRBV6-2/TRBV6-3; J gene: TRBJ2-4; CDR3 protein: CASRTLQGGGAKNIQYF
D gene: TRBD1; V gene: TRBV12-3/TRBV12-4; J gene: TRBJ2-5; CDR3 protein: CASSRGQAETQYF
D gene: TRBD2; V gene: TRBV20-1; J gene: TRBJ2-1; CDR3 protein: CSAPPGGVYYNEQFF
D gene: TRBD2; V gene: TRBV28; J gene: TRBJ2-7; CDR3 protein: CASRPSGTSPSYEQYF
D gene: TRBD1; V gene: TRBV27; J gene: TRBJ2-6; CDR3 protein: CASRGQGFMSGANVLTF
D gene: -; V gene: TRBV20-1; J gene: TRBJ1-2; CDR3 protein: CSARDSEGFRGYTF
D gene: -; V gene: TRBV29-1; J gene: TRBJ2-5; CDR3 protein: CSVEQTTAQETQYF
D gene: -; V gene: TRBV6-1; J gene: TRBJ1-5; CDR3 protein: CASTGGNQPQHF
D gene: TRBD1; V gene: TRBV15; J gene: TRBJ2-3; CDR3 protein: CATSPGGPDTQYF
D gene: TRBD2; V gene: TRBV20-1; J gene: TRBJ2-3; CDR3 protein: CSARPLGGSRGAADTQYF
D gene: -; V gene: TRBV20-1; J gene: TRBJ2-7; CDR3 protein: CSASGQSQAPYEQYF
D gene: -; V gene: TRBV27; J gene: TRBJ2-5; CDR3 protein: CASSFRGYSATRETQYF
D gene: TRBD1; V gene: TRBV12-3/TRBV12-4; J gene: TRBJ2-2; CDR3 protein: CASSLDRRTGTGELFF
D gene: TRBD1; V gene: TRBV4-1; J gene: TRBJ2-1; CDR3 protein: CASRQNPATGNEQFF
D gene: -; V gene: TRBV7-2; J gene: TRBJ2-7; CDR3 protein: CASSLPTMGTYEQYF
D gene: TRBD1; V gene: TRBV6-1; J gene: TRBJ2-4; CDR3 protein: CASRRTPRGQTHKNIQYF
D gene: -; V gene: TRBV5-1; J gene: TRBJ1-1; CDR3 protein: CASSLEGGRAEAFF
D gene: TRBD1; V gene: TRBV20-1; J gene: TRBJ1-3; CDR3 protein: CSATPGQVLSGNTIYF
D gene: -; V gene: TRBV28; J gene: TRBJ2-7; CDR3 protein: CASRFPGSSYEQYF
D gene: -; V gene: TRBV5-1; J gene: TRBJ2-5; CDR3 protein: CASSFSRSQETQYF
D gene: -; V gene: TRBV20-1; J gene: TRBJ2-7; CDR3 protein: CSAMDKYEQYF
D gene: -; V gene: TRBV25-1; J gene: TRBJ1-3; CDR3 protein: CASSAYLTTGNTIYF
D gene: -; V gene: TRBV27; J gene: TRBJ2-4; CDR3 protein: CASSPRPAKNIQYF
D gene: -; V gene: TRBV7-9; J gene: TRBJ2-1; CDR3 protein: CASTRDLAYNEQFF
D gene: TRBD1; V gene: TRBV20-1; J gene: TRBJ1-1; CDR3 protein: CSASPVSGGTEAFF
D gene: -; V gene: TRBV4-1; J gene: TRBJ1-1; CDR3 protein: CASSQVVDTGLNTEAFF
D gene: TRBD1; V gene: TRBV20-1; J gene: TRBJ1-2; CDR3 protein: CSAGEGQGPGYTF
D gene: -; V gene: TRBV5-1; J gene: TRBJ1-6; CDR3 protein: CASALRSSYNSPLHF
D gene: -; V gene: TRBV20-1; J gene: TRBJ2-1; CDR3 protein: CSAFLGTEQFF
D gene: TRBD2; V gene: TRBV20-1; J gene: TRBJ2-5; CDR3 protein: CSARLSGRWPETQYF
D gene: -; V gene: TRBV5-1; J gene: TRBJ1-5; CDR3 protein: CASSTGDSNQPQHF